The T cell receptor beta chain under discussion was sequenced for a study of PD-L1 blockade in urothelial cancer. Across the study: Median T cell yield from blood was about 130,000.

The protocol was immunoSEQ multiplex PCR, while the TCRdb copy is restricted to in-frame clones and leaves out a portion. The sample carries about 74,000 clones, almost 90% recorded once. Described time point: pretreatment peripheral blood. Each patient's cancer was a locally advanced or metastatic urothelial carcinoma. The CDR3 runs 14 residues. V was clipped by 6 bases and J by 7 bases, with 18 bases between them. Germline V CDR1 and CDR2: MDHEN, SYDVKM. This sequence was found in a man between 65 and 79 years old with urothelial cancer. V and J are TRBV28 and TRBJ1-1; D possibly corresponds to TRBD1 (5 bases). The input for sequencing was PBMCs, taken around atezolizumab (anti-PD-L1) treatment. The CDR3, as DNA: TGTGCCAGCAGCCCCGGGACGGACTACGGTGAAGCTTTCTTT. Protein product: CASSPGTDYGEAFF. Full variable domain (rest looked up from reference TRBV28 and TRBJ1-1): DVKVTQSSRYLVKRTGEKVFLECVQDMDHENMFWYRQDPGLGLRLIYFSYDVKMKEKGDIPEGYSVSREKKERFSLILESASTNQTSMYLCASSPGTDYGEAFFGQGTRLTVV.